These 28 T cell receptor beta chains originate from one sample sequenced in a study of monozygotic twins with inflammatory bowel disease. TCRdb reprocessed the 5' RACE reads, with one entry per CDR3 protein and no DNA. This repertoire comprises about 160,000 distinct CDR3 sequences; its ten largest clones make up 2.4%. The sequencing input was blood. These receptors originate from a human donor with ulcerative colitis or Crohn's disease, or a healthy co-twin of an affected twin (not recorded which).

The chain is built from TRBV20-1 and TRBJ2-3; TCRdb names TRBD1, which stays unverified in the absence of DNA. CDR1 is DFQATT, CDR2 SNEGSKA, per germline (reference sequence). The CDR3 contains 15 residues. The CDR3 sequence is CSASRSSGGSDTQYF.

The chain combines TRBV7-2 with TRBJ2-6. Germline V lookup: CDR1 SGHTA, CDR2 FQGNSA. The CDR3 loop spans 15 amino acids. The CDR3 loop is CASSQQSSGANVLTF.

This chain's CDR3 is CASSLKGGVSNEQFF. The chain carries TRBV7-9 and TRBJ2-1; TCRdb names TRBD1, which stays unverified in the absence of DNA. There are 15 residues in the CDR3. Germline CDR1 and CDR2: SEHNR and FQNEAQ (reference sequence).

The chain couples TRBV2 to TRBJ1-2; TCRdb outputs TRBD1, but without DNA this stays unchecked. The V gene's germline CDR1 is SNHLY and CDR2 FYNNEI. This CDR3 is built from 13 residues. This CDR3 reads CASTYRENYGYTF.

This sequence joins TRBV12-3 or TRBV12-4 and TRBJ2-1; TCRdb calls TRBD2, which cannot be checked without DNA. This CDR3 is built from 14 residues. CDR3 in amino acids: CASSALAGANEQFF.

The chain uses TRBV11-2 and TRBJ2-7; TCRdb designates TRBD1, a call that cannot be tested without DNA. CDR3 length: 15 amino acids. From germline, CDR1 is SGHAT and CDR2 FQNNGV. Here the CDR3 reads CASSLGAGKGYEQYF. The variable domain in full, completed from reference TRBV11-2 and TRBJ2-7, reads EAGVAQSPRYKIIEKRQSVAFWCNPISGHATLYWYQQILGQGPKLLIQFQNNGVVDDSQLPKDRFSAERLKGVDSTLKIQPAKLEDSAVYLCASSLGAGKGYEQYFGPGTRLTVT.

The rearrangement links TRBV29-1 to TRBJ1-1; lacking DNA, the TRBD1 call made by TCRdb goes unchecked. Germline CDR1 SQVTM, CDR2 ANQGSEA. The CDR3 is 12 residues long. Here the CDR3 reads CSVVNRATEAFF.

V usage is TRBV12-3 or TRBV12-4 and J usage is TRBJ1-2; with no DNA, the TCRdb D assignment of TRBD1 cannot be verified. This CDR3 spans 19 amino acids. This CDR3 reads CASSLAWGPEATLNYGYTF.

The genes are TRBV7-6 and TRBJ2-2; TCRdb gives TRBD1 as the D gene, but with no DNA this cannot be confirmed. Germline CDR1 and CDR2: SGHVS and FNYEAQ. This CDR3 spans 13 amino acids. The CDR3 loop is CASSPGGGWELFF.

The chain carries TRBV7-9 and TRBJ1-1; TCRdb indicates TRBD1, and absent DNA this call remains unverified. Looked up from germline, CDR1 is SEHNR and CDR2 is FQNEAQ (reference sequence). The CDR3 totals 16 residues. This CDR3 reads CASSQGQGARDTEAFF.

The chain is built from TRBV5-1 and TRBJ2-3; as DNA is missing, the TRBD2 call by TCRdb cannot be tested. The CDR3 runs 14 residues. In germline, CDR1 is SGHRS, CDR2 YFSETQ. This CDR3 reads CASSFGGRWDTQYF.

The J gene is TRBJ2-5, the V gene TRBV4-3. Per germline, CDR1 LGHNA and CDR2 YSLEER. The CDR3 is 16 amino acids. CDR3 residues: CASSQDWTPKQETQYF.

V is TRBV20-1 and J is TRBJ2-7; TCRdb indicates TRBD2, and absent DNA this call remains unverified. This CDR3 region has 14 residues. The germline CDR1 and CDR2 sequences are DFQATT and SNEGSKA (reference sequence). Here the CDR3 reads CSASISGSGYEQYF.

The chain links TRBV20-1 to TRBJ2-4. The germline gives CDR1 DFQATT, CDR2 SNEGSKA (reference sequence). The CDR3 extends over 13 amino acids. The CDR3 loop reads CSARVTAKNMQYF.

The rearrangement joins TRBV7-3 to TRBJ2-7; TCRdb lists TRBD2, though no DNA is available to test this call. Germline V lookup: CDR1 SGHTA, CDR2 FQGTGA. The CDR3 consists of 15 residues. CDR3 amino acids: CASSLAGGPVDEQYF. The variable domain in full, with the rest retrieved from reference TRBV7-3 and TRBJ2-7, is GAGVSQTPSNKVTEKGKYVELRCDPISGHTALYWYRQSLGQGPEFLIYFQGTGAADDSGLPNDRFFAVRPEGSVSTLKIQRTERGDSAVYLCASSLAGGPVDEQYFGPGTRLTVT.

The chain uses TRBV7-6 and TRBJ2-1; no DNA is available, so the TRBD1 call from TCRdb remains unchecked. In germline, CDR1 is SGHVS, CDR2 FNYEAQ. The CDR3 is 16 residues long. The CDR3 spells CASSYKGAAAYNEQFF.

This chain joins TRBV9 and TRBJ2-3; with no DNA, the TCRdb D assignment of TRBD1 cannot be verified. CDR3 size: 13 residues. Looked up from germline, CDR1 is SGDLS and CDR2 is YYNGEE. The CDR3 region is CASSVGVRGTQYF.

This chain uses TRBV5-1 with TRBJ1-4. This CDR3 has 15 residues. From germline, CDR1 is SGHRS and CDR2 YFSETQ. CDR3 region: CASSLRRALNEKLFF.

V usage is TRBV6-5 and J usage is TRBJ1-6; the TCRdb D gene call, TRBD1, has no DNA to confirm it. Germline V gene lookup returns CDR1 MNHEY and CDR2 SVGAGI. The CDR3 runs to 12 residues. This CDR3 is CASSRQQGPLHF.

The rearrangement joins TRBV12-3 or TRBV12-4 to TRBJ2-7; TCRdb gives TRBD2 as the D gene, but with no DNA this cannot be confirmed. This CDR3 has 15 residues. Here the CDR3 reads CASRRLAGGPYEQYF.

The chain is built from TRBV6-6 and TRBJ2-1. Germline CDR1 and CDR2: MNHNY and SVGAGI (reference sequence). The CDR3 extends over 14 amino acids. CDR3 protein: CASTLTTTSDEQFF.

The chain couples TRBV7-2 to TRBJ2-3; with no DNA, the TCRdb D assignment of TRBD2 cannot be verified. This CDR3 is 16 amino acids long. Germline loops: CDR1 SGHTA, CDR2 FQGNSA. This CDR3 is CASSLSGGDFTDTQYF.

CDR3 sequence reads: CSARDRVGAEAFF. The chain employs TRBV20-1 and TRBJ1-1. CDR1 is DFQATT and CDR2 is SNEGSKA in the germline V gene (reference sequence). This CDR3 is 13 amino acids long.

The CDR3 region is CSARASNQETQYF. This chain connects TRBV20-1 to TRBJ2-5; TCRdb selects TRBD2, and the lack of DNA leaves this call unchecked. This CDR3 is built from 13 residues. The germline gives CDR1 DFQATT, CDR2 SNEGSKA (reference sequence).

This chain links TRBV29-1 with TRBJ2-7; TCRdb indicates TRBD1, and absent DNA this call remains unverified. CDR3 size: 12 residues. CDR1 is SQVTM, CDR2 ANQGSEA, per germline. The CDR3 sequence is CSVAAGVNEQYF.

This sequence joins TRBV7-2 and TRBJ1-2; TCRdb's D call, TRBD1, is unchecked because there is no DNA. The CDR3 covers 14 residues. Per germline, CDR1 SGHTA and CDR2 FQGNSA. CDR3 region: CASSLEQGALGYTF. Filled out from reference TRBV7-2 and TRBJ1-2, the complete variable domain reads GAGVSQSPSNKVTEKGKDVELRCDPISGHTALYWYRQSLGQGLEFLIYFQGNSAPDKSGLPSDRFSAERTGGSVSTLTIQRTQQEDSAVYLCASSLEQGALGYTFGSGTRLTVV.

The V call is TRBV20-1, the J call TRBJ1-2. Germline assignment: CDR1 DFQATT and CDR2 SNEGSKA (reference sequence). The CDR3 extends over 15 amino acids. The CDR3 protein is CSARDGGRPNYGYTF.

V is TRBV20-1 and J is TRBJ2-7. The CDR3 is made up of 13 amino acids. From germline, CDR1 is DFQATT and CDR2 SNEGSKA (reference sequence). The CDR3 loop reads CSAVSESDYEQYF.